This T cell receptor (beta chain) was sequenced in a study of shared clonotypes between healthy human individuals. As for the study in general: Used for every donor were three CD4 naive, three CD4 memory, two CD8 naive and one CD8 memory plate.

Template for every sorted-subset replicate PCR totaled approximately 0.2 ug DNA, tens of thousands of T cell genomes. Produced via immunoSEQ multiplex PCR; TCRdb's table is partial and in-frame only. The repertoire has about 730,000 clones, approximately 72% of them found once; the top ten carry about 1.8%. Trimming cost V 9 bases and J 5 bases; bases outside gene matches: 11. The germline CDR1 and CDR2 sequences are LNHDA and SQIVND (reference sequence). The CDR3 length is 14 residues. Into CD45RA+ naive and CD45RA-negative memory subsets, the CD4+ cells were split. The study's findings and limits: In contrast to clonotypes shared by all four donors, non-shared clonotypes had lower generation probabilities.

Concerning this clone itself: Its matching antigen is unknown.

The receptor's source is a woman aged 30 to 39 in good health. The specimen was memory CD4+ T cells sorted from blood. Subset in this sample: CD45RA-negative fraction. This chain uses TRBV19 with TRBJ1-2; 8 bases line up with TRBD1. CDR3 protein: CASNQQGARYGYTF. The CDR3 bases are TGTGCCAGCAACCAGCAGGGGGCGAGGTATGGCTACACCTTC.